Described below is a single TCR beta chain sequence and its context. What antigen it recognizes has not been identified. One junction end disagrees with the germline gene, perhaps due to a read error. Without any cell sorting, total RNA and DNA were extracted together from around 20-30 mg of bulk tissue using the AllPrep DNA/RNA mini kit. Between November 2015 and early 2016, 5 or 6 patients in China with histopathologically diagnosed primary liver carcinoma had their tumors surgically resected. Chronic HBV infection was present in the patients, and the patients were treatment-naive at sampling. Five spatially separated regions were sampled from each tumor: the superior, inferior, left-lateral and right-lateral poles, plus the tumor centre. Histological examination found more than 90% viable tumor cells in every tumor sample. Pieces of fresh tumor and adjacent tissue were cut in half, with one half kept in RNAlater at -80 degrees C and the other half sent for histology.

TCRbeta-specific cDNA was reverse-transcribed from about 520 ng total RNA using a constant-region primer and ProtoScript II reverse transcriptase. The TCRbeta libraries were prepared through three rounds of nested multiplex PCR following a slightly modified ARM-PCR procedure. Multiplex TRBV1-TRBV30 forward primers and a Cbeta reverse primer were used in the first two PCR rounds, each of which was run for 9 to 11 cycles. A final 25-cycle PCR with Deep VentR polymerase added sample barcodes and Illumina adapters. Before sequencing, amplicons between 200 and 500 bp were purified from gel using a QIAquick gel extraction kit. An Illumina HiSeq 2500 was used to sequence the TCRbeta amplicons, generating 250-bp paired-end reads. In the paper's pipeline: To recover full CDR3 sequences, reads were quality-trimmed using Trimmomatic v0.33 and paired reads were then merged using FLASH v1.2.11. MiGEC v1.2.1b assigned V, D and J germline segments to the rearranged TCRbeta sequences. Clonotype statistics, along with Shannon-Wiener diversity indices, were calculated using VDJtools v1.0.0. Except for diversity analysis, only each sample's 250 most abundant clonotypes were used in subsequent analyses to reduce sampling bias. Using fastp at Q25 and MiXCR, TCRdb reprocessed the public reads and kept productive beta chains. Each entry is one CDR3 protein sequence, shown with its most common DNA and genes. TCRdb assigned the V and J calls; the authors' analysis was not used. The sample yields roughly 100,000 distinct CDR3 sequences; about three quarters were counted once. The top ten hold more than 8% of the sample.

This specimen comes from a study of tumor-infiltrating lymphocytes in primary liver carcinoma (TCRdb year 2017). With regard to the full study: Hepatocellular carcinoma (four) or combined HCC and intrahepatic cholangiocarcinoma (one) was present in the five patients, who were three men and two women aged 30 to 69 years. The tumors of the five patients were staged as T1-T3 N0M0, with maximum diameters ranging from roughly 4.2 to 11 cm. Each sample produced about 3.65 to 7.5 million productive TCRbeta reads, and read depth showed no significant difference between tissue types. Across five regions of each liver tumor, along with adjacent normal tissue and blood, the study brought together TCRbeta repertoire sequencing, expression microarrays and whole-exome sequencing. A total of roughly 35 specimens from 5 patients underwent TCRbeta repertoire sequencing, comprising approximately 25 tumor regions, 5 adjacent noncancerous liver tissues and 5 peripheral blood samples. Agilent mRNA microarray profiling was performed on the roughly 25 tumor region samples to relate TCRbeta repertoire diversity to the local molecular phenotype. Repertoires from technical replicates were highly reproducible, with mean shared-clone rates approximately 0.88 and correlation coefficients above 0.95.

CDR1 SQVTM and CDR2 ANQGSEA are derived from the germline V gene. The CDR3 starts with the cysteine, ends with the phenylalanine, and has 15 residues. Only the CDR3 region is kept as DNA, spanning 45 bases read in frame from base 1. Study-wide conclusions, independent of this receptor: Only roughly 7-24% of top clones appeared in all five regions of a tumor, which suggests that tumor-infiltrating T cells are spatially heterogeneous. Only the TCR beta chain was sequenced, which likely underestimates true repertoire diversity because unpaired alpha chains were not captured. The top 250 clones accounted for a significantly greater share of the repertoire in tumors than in blood (p = 0.039). With just a handful of patients in the study, the authors point out that the findings should be validated in a larger study. Comparison of CD4+ and CD8+ T cell repertoires was precluded by the use of bulk unsorted samples. Pairs of tumor regions showed greater repertoire overlap (mean around 35%) than tumor-adjacent pairs (roughly 17%) or tumor-blood pairs (approximately 14%), which is consistent with antigen-driven expansion.

The sequencing sample was made of liver tumor tissue from sampling region 5. The cell subset or site label of this sample denotes: tumor region T5, tumor centre. The origin of this receptor is a woman aged 60 to 75 with primary liver carcinoma and hepatitis B virus infection. The chain is made from TRBV29-1 and TRBJ2-5, with TRBD1 identical over 7 junction bases. The CDR3 amino acid sequence is: CSVGGPTGDQEAQYF. The nucleotide sequence reads as follows: TGCAGCGTTGGAGGCCCAACAGGGGACCAAGAGGCCCAGTACTTC.